This T cell receptor (beta chain) was documented in a study of technical replicates of blood from several donors. The CDR3 totals 15 residues. Germline trimming cut 3 bases from V and 5 bases from J; bases unmatched to any gene: 8. Germline values: CDR1 MGHRA, CDR2 YSYEKL. Only in-frame clones appear in the TCRdb table, and some are missing; sequencing was by immunoSEQ multiplex PCR. The sample yields around 80,000 clones, approximately 94% seen once. Sequenced input: T cells isolated from PBMCs. The chain joins TRBV4-1 to TRBJ1-1, with 8 positions matching TRBD1. The TCR was taken from a human donor in good health. The CDR3 loop reads CASSQSGGRVTEAFF. The CDR3 nucleotides are TGCGCCAGCAGCCAGTCAGGGGGCCGAGTAACTGAAGCTTTCTTT.